One TCR beta chain is described in this entry. Its antigen is not yet known. Qualities for individual bases were not recorded, and no much larger clone is one base off. A patient counted as having stable Graves' hyperthyroidism if no progression to ophthalmopathy occurred over 18 months of follow-up. Hyperthyroidism patients were newly diagnosed, with disease duration under 2 months, and aged 18 to 65 years. The study excluded patients with uncontrolled infections, other autoimmune diseases, pregnancy or lactation. Diagnoses were established on the basis of clinical symptoms, serum thyroxine and TRAb, thyroid ultrasound, and orbital computed tomography. Ficoll-Paque density gradient centrifugation was used to isolate PBMCs from about 10 ml of fresh peripheral blood. Total RNA was extracted using Trizol reagent, and RNA quality was assessed on an Agilent 2100 Bioanalyzer. This record comes from a study of T cells in Graves' hyperthyroidism and ophthalmopathy (dated by TCRdb to about 2019). Study-wide context: Peripheral blood samples were taken at the time of initial diagnosis, prior to any treatment. Once sampling was done, hyperthyroidism patients were given methimazole at a starting dose of 30 mg daily, whereas ophthalmopathy patients were given high-dose intravenous methylprednisolone. TCR V-J signatures able to tell the groups apart were searched for in a discovery cohort of approximately 95 patients, of whom 43 had Graves' ophthalmopathy and roughly 57 had stable Graves' hyperthyroidism. Prospective prediction of ophthalmopathy was tested in an independent validation cohort of 18 to 20 hyperthyroidism patients and some 17 patients who later progressed to ophthalmopathy. For training and testing, the 110 or so patients in the discovery cohort were randomly divided in a 7:3 ratio. Thyroid tissue and blood T-cell repertoires from about six Graves' hyperthyroidism patients were also compared in the study. According to the paper, TCR Vbeta CDR3 sequencing was carried out on approximately 140 peripheral blood samples, which came from 40 to 45 ophthalmopathy, under 80 hyperthyroidism and roughly 17 progressor patients.

TCR beta CDR3 regions were amplified from RNA transcripts. A first-round RT-PCR of the TCR CDR3 used the HTBI primer set with the Qiagen OneStep RT-PCR kit. Libraries were constructed in a second round of multiplex PCR, after which size selection and purification were performed. The libraries were sequenced on an Illumina HiSeq2000 using paired-end 100 bp reads. From the authors' description of their analysis: Raw data were processed with SOAPnuke, discarding reads with adapters, uncalled bases, mean Phred below 15, or no exact constant-primer or identifier match. COPE v1.2.5 was used to merge the high-quality paired reads, and each unique nucleotide sequence was defined as a clonotype. Clonotypes were aligned to IMGT TRBV, TRBD and TRBJ reference segments using MiTCR v1.1. Only V-J combinations with frequency above 0.0001, covering about 99% of repertoires, were analysed. A TCS score was defined as the ratio of F50 (clonal expansion) to E x V (chaos), with BLOSUM62-based TCRdist applied between CDR3 peptides within each V-J. Welch's t-statistics and random forest reduced approximately 520 V-J features to 13, which were used in a naive Bayes classifier (R e1071). The similarity between thyroid and blood repertoires was quantified using the Morisita-Horn index. TCRdb's own reprocessing of the public reads used fastp at Q25 and MiXCR and kept productive beta chains. Each record represents a unique CDR3 protein, reported with the most common genes and DNA among its rows. It is TCRdb's table, rather than the study itself, that gives the V and J calls and clone size. The sample table contains about 840,000 distinct CDR3 sequences; only one count was recorded for over 35% of them. Of the sample, 7.5% to 9.5% is held by the ten largest clones.

Per the germline V gene, SGHRS is the CDR1 and YFSETQ is the CDR2. V lost 4 bases and J lost 4 bases; the stretch between them is 17 bases long. From its cysteine to its phenylalanine, the CDR3 spans 15 amino acids. The read is trimmed to its CDR3 DNA, 45 bases read in frame from base 1. Study-wide conclusions, independent of this receptor: During validation, the model predicted progression to ophthalmopathy a median of approximately 6.5 months ahead of onset, with around 71% sensitivity and around 73% specificity. Most expanded thyroid clonotypes (frequency above 0.001) were also found in blood, which suggests that blood repertoires may mirror thyroid immune responses. A 13 V-J signature model separated ophthalmopathy from stable hyperthyroidism, with 87.88% sensitivity and 81.08% specificity in cross-validation and 80%/75% in testing. Sample size was not statistically predetermined, and investigators were not blinded to group allocation.

This TCR was sampled from a man aged 18 to 30 with Graves' hyperthyroidism. The chain is encoded by TRBV5-1 joined to TRBJ1-2, with the D gene not confidently named. Input material: blood. In nucleotide form, the sequence is TGCGCCAGCAGCCGCTTGTTGGAGGAGTCCTATGGCTACACCTTC. It translates as CASSRLLEESYGYTF.